One and the same sample provided the 15 T cell receptor beta chains below, sequenced in a study of cytotoxic CD8 clonotypes in ibrutinib-treated CLL. Here immunoSEQ multiplex PCR was the method, and the copy in TCRdb shows in-frame clones only, minus some. The repertoire holds approximately 190,000 clones, more than 75% seen once, with over 9.5% in the top ten. This material consisted of PBMCs, taken after 12 months of ibrutinib treatment. These receptors came from a human donor with chronic lymphocytic leukemia.

J is TRBJ1-2 and V is TRBV4-2, with D perhaps TRBD1 (5 bases). The V end was cut by 0 bases, the J end by 4 bases, with 9 bases between. The CDR3 extends over 14 amino acids. Germline CDR1 is LGHNA and CDR2 is YNFKEQ. CDR3 sequence: CASSQDLGLYGYTF. CDR3 DNA sequence: TGTGCCAGCAGCCAAGATTTGGGGCTCTATGGCTACACCTTC.

This chain joins TRBV28 and TRBJ2-1; possible D gene TRBD2, 6 bases. There are 15 residues in the CDR3. Trimming removed 10 bases from V and 2 bases from J, with 18 bases in between. The germline CDR1 and CDR2 sequences are MDHEN and SYDVKM. The CDR3 nucleotides are TGTGCCACACAGGTAGTTAGCGGAACCTACAATGAGCAGTTCTTC. Translating gives CATQVVSGTYNEQFF.

The V and J genes are TRBV27 and TRBJ2-7; D call uncertain. Trimming took 2 bases from V and 3 from J, leaving 11 bases between them. The CDR3 has 14 amino acids. CDR1 and CDR2 (germline): MNHEY, SMNVEV (reference sequence). CDR3 loop: CASSLRAGRYEQYF. CDR3 DNA: TGTGCCAGCAGTTTAAGGGCCGGGCGCTACGAGCAGTACTTC.

Only a few counts were recorded for this clone. The chain couples TRBV27 to TRBJ2-2, with unresolved D. Germline lookup yields CDR1 MNHEY and CDR2 SMNVEV (reference sequence). The V end was cut by 6 bases, the J end by 6 bases, with 5 bases between. The CDR3 length is 11 residues. The CDR3 sequence is CASSEAGELFF. CDR3 DNA sequence: TGTGCCAGCAGCGAGGCCGGGGAGCTGTTTTTT.

This clone was found a few times. The genes are TRBV4-1 and TRBJ1-2, with 9 bases lining up with TRBD1. The CDR3 is made up of 13 amino acids. V was clipped by 4 bases and J by 8 bases; unmatched bases: 5. Germline CDR1 reads MGHRA; CDR2 reads YSYEKL. The CDR3 nucleotides read TGCGCCAGCAGCCGACAGGGGGAGGAAGGCTACACCTTC. It codes for CASSRQGEEGYTF.

The V and J genes are TRBV6-5 and TRBJ1-1; D is unresolved. There are 14 residues in the CDR3. V was pared by 3 bases and J by 2 bases, with 10 bases between. Germline V gives CDR1 MNHEY, CDR2 SVGAGI. CDR3 sequence (DNA): TGTGCCAGCAGTTATATAGGGAGTAACACTGAAGCTTTCTTT. Its protein is CASSYIGSNTEAFF.

The gene calls are TRBV5-4 and TRBJ1-2; D call uncertain. CDR1 is SGHNT, CDR2 YYREEE, per germline (reference sequence). The CDR3 totals 13 residues. V gave up 1 base and J gave up 4 bases, with 8 bases separating them. CDR3 sequence (DNA): TGTGCCAGCAGCTTGTTGGTATCCTATGGCTACACCTTC. Amino acids: CASSLLVSYGYTF.

This clone was recorded once. The genes are TRBV10-3 and TRBJ1-6, with 7 bases that match TRBD1. This CDR3 has 17 residues. The germline V gene encodes CDR1 ENHRY and CDR2 SYGVKD. V shed 0 bases and J 7 bases; nucleotides not matched to a gene: 9. The CDR3 region has the DNA TGTGCCATCAGTGAGTCTGATTGGGGACAGTCAAATTCACCCCTCCACTTT. It encodes CAISESDWGQSNSPLHF.

V gene TRBV30 combines with J gene TRBJ2-1; D may be TRBD1 (5 bases). CDR1 is GTSNPN, CDR2 SVGIG, per germline (reference sequence). Trimming removed 3 bases from V and 10 bases from J, with 22 bases in between. There are 15 residues in the CDR3. The CDR3 bases are TGTGCCTGGAGCCGAACCGAGATCCCGACAGTGGAGCAGTTCTTC. This encodes CAWSRTEIPTVEQFF.

A few counts support this clone. The chain joins TRBV7-9 to TRBJ1-2, with 10 positions matching TRBD1. Germline V gene sequence: CDR1 SEHNR, CDR2 FQNEAQ (reference sequence). With V trimmed by 5 bases and J by 4 bases, 4 bases remained unmatched. CDR3 length: 14 residues. The CDR3 spells CASSPRTGGYGYTF. The CDR3 nucleotides read TGTGCCAGCAGCCCTCGGACAGGGGGCTATGGCTACACCTTC.

The chain joins TRBV4-1 to TRBJ2-3; 8 bases are a match to TRBD1. The CDR3 runs 16 residues. Germline V gene sequence: CDR1 MGHRA, CDR2 YSYEKL. V gave up 1 base and J gave up 3 bases; unmatched junction bases: 6. CDR3 loop: CASSQVTGVWTDTQYF. In DNA, the CDR3 is TGCGCCAGCAGCCAAGTGACAGGGGTTTGGACAGATACGCAGTATTTT.

V and J are TRBV2 and TRBJ2-2; D not resolved. The CDR3 has 12 amino acids. Looked up from germline, CDR1 is SNHLY and CDR2 is FYNNEI. Trimming removed 10 bases from V and 5 bases from J, with 11 bases in between. The CDR3 sequence is CATRPATGELFF. The CDR3 DNA sequence: TGTGCCACTAGACCCGCTACCGGGGAGCTGTTTTTT.

The chain carries TRBV7-9 and TRBJ1-4; D might be TRBD1 (5 bases). Per the germline V gene, CDR1 is SEHNR and CDR2 is FQNEAQ (reference sequence). CDR3 length: 15 residues. V lost 2 bases, J lost 3 bases, and 10 bases lay in between. The CDR3 DNA sequence: TGTGCCAGCAGCTTATCTCTGGGGGCTAATGAAAAACTGTTTTTT. This translates into CASSLSLGANEKLFF.

V and J are TRBV7-9 and TRBJ2-5; no firm D call. The CDR3 length is 15 residues. Trimming took 3 bases from V and 5 from J, leaving 16 bases between them. The germline V gene encodes CDR1 SEHNR and CDR2 FQNEAQ (reference sequence). Written as DNA, the CDR3 is TGTGCCAGCAGCTTGGTTACATTCTTAGTGGAGACCCAGTACTTC. It is translated as CASSLVTFLVETQYF.

The chain links TRBV7-6 to TRBJ2-5; possibly TRBD1 for D (6 bases). This CDR3 contains 15 residues. The V gene's germline CDR1 is SGHVS and CDR2 FNYEAQ. With 4 bases removed from V and 0 bases from J, the gap between germline ends came to 12 bases. For the CDR3, the DNA is TGTGCCAGCAGCTCAGGGGCCGGGTACCAAGAGACCCAGTACTTC. This encodes CASSSGAGYQETQYF.